This T cell receptor (beta chain) was recovered during a study of technical replicates of blood from several donors. The CDR3 is 15 amino acids. Germline V gives CDR1 MNHEY, CDR2 SMNVEV (reference sequence). V lost 6 bases to trimming and J lost 10 bases; unmatched junction nucleotides: 12. The assay was immunoSEQ multiplex PCR, and TCRdb's table has in-frame clones only and misses some. The sample yields tens of thousands of clones, roughly nine tenths seen once. Material: PBMCs. This chain uses TRBV27 with TRBJ1-4, with TRBD1 matching 9 bases. This TCR was sampled from a human donor in good health. Some clones in this sample may be carry-over from other donors' samples. CDR3 region: CASRVAGQGMVKLFF. In DNA form, the CDR3 reads TGTGCCAGCAGGGTCGCCGGACAGGGGATGGTAAAACTGTTTTTT.